The clone carrying this T cell receptor beta chain was observed a few times. The antigen is undetermined. With V trimmed by 6 bases and J by 7 bases, 9 bases remained unmatched. Germline V gene lookup returns CDR1 MNHNS and CDR2 SASEGT. The CDR3 contains 14 residues. The PCR had 60 Vbeta and 13 Jbeta primers. TCRdb keeps only in-frame clones here, not all; method: immunoSEQ multiplex PCR. The data show around 140,000 clones, with approximately 82% seen just once and roughly 10% held by the top ten. The source of the sample is a study of cytomegalovirus exposure and HLA in healthy donors. Study-wide points: Analysis was carried out at a later point, and it linked a missense DCLRE1C variant to TCR beta V- and J-gene trimming.

The sequence derives from a woman aged 60-75 years in good health and CMV-seropositive. This chain uses TRBV6-1 with TRBJ1-1, with TRBD1 matching over 9 bases. The specimen sequenced was PBMCs. The CDR3 DNA reads as TGTGCCAGCAGGGGATACAGGGGGCGGAATGAAGCTTTCTTT. Its protein is CASRGYRGRNEAFF.